A selection of T cell receptor beta chains follows, all from one sample in a study of response to subunit inactivated influenza vaccine. MiXCR, applied by TCRdb to the RT-PCR reads, yields one record per CDR3 protein. The table shows under 500,000 distinct CDR3 sequences, with 11% occurring only once. This specimen was PBMCs from blood, taken more than 35 days after vaccination. The source is a man over 45 who received an inactivated influenza vaccine. Both conserved end residues are part of each CDR3. The D gene is left open where the match is weak. Clone size appears in some rows only: once, few, many, or a class for an expanded clone.

j_call,clone_size,d_call,v_call,cdr3_aa,cdr3_nt
TRBJ2-1,many,NA,TRBV24-1,CATRGSGNYNEQFF,TGTGCCACCAGGGGATCCGGGAATTACAATGAGCAGTTCTTC
TRBJ2-7,many,NA,TRBV5-1,CASSYLMGEQYF,TGCGCCAGCAGCTACTTGATGGGGGAGCAGTACTTC
TRBJ2-3,few,NA,TRBV10-3,CAIRGTRVEDTQYF,TGTGCCATCAGGGGGACGAGGGTGGAAGATACGCAGTATTTT
TRBJ2-1,many,TRBD1,TRBV12-3/TRBV12-4,CASSLQGELNEQFF,TGTGCCAGCAGTTTACAGGGGGAGCTCAATGAGCAGTTCTTC
TRBJ2-5,NA,NA,TRBV4-3,CASSQDRLYKETQYF,TGCGCCAGCAGCCAAGATCGTTTATATAAAGAGACCCAGTACTTC
TRBJ2-7,many,NA,TRBV5-1,CASSLGPGWKYF,TGCGCCAGCAGCTTGGGGCCCGGGTGGAAGTACTTC
TRBJ2-1,few,NA,TRBV7-3,CASSLGGGTLYNEQFF,TGTGCCAGCAGCTTAGGAGGGGGGACCCTTTACAATGAGCAGTTCTTC
TRBJ2-7,few,NA,TRBV29-1,CSVGSEYEQYF,TGCAGCGTTGGTTCCGAGTACGAGCAGTACTTC
TRBJ2-5,few,NA,TRBV6-2/TRBV6-3,CASSYLRGQETQYF,TGTGCCAGCAGTTACCTGAGGGGACAAGAGACCCAGTACTTC
TRBJ2-1,many,TRBD2,TRBV18,CASFKTLAGGLYNEQFF,TGTGCCAGCTTCAAAACCTTAGCGGGAGGGCTCTACAATGAGCAGTTCTTC
TRBJ2-1,few,NA,TRBV25-1,CASSEASGGLNEQFF,TGTGCCAGCAGTGAGGCCAGCGGAGGGCTTAATGAGCAGTTCTTC
TRBJ2-5,NA,NA,TRBV24-1,CATSYAETQYF,TGTGCCACCAGTTACGCGGAGACCCAGTACTTC
TRBJ2-1,many,TRBD1,TRBV6-1,CASSQPGQGYNEQFF,TGTGCCAGCAGTCAACCGGGACAGGGGTACAATGAGCAGTTCTTC
TRBJ2-1,NA,NA,TRBV21-1,CASSPTSTGCDGNLYNEQFF,TGTGCCAGCAGCCCTACTTCGACAGGGTGCGACGGCAACCTCTACAATGAGCAGTTCTTC
TRBJ2-5,NA,NA,TRBV24-1,CATSEAGPETQYF,TGTGCCACCAGTGAGGCGGGTCCAGAGACCCAGTACTTC
TRBJ1-2,many,NA,TRBV5-1,CASSSDDYGYTF,TGCGCCAGCAGCTCGGACGACTATGGCTACACCTTC
TRBJ2-4,few,NA,TRBV7-2,CASSLAAKNIQYF,TGTGCCAGCAGCTTAGCAGCCAAAAACATTCAGTACTTC
TRBJ2-1,NA,NA,TRBV20-1,CSASEGGRSYNEQFF,TGCAGTGCTAGTGAGGGCGGGCGCTCCTACAATGAGCAGTTCTTC
TRBJ2-3,few,TRBD2,TRBV20-1,CSASGGRSDTQYF,TGCAGTGCTAGCGGCGGGAGGTCAGATACGCAGTATTTT
TRBJ2-1,few,NA,TRBV14,CASSQDLISSYNEQFF,TGTGCCAGCAGCCAAGATCTAATTAGCTCCTACAATGAGCAGTTCTTC
TRBJ2-3,NA,NA,TRBV6-1,CASSEPGGSTDTQYF,TGTGCCAGCAGTGAACCTGGCGGGAGCACAGATACGCAGTATTTT
TRBJ2-2,few,NA,TRBV5-1,CASRIGPIENTGELFF,TGCGCCAGCAGGATAGGGCCGATCGAGAACACCGGGGAGCTGTTTTTT
TRBJ1-5,many,TRBD1,TRBV3-1,CASSRSRGSNQPQHF,TGTGCCAGCAGCCGCAGCAGGGGGAGCAATCAGCCCCAGCATTTT
TRBJ2-7,many,TRBD2,TRBV5-1,CASSSTSGSYEQYF,TGCGCCAGCAGCTCGACTAGCGGCTCCTACGAGCAGTACTTC
TRBJ2-7,NA,TRBD1,TRBV20-1,CSARTPGTGPYEQYF,TGCAGTGCTAGGACCCCCGGGACAGGCCCCTACGAGCAGTACTTC
TRBJ1-4,NA,TRBD1,TRBV25-1,CASQGDRENEKLFF,TGTGCCAGCCAAGGGGACAGGGAGAATGAAAAACTGTTTTTT
TRBJ1-4,NA,NA,TRBV28,CASSLFRPGLNEKLFF,TGTGCCAGCAGTTTATTTCGGCCAGGGCTGAATGAAAAACTGTTTTTT
TRBJ1-5,few,NA,TRBV20-1,CSARDLVSGLQPQHF,TGCAGTGCTAGAGATCTGGTCTCAGGGTTGCAGCCCCAGCATTTT
TRBJ2-5,NA,NA,TRBV7-2,CASSYGQQETQYF,TGTGCCAGCAGCTACGGACAGCAAGAGACCCAGTACTTC
TRBJ2-1,many,NA,TRBV7-2,CASSSTRERGQFF,TGTGCCAGCAGCTCTACTAGGGAACGGGGGCAGTTCTTC